This record looks at one T cell receptor beta chain sequence and its context. The V gene's germline CDR1 is SNHLY and CDR2 FYNNEI. Trimming removed 7 bases from V and 4 bases from J, with 7 bases in between. The CDR3 runs 11 residues. The data belong to a study of blood T cell repertoires in COVID-19. Study in general: Italy, Spain and the United States were the sources of the convalescent and acute COVID-19 samples. PBMCs, B-cell-depleted T cells, or T cells provided the cDNA or gDNA that made up the material.

Original data processing: Researchers report that nucleated cell counts were estimated from reference gene primer amplification. Assay used: immunoSEQ multiplex PCR; TCRdb lists only in-frame clones, some missing. That table is the source of V, J and clone size, and D and trimming were worked out from the DNA. This sample yields 35,000 to 50,000 clones, of which approximately 85% are seen a single time; about 4% belongs to the top ten. Sequencing used peripheral blood. The rearrangement joins TRBV2 to TRBJ1-2; D is unclear. The source is a man aged 55 to 70 with acute or convalescent COVID-19. CDR3 sequence reads: CASTGGYGYTF. CDR3 DNA: TGTGCCAGCACGGGTGGCTATGGCTACACCTTC.